This T cell receptor (beta chain) was recovered during a study of shared clonotypes between healthy human individuals. The CDR3 is made up of 14 amino acids. Per the germline V gene, CDR1 is SGHDT and CDR2 is YYEEEE. V was pared by 1 base and J by 1 base, with 8 bases between. TCRdb's table, derived via immunoSEQ multiplex PCR, lists solely in-frame clones and lacks some. The table lists a few million clones, approximately 92% of them singletons. Sequences were obtained from naive CD4+ T cells sorted from blood. The subset here: CD45RA+ positively selected. The genes are TRBV5-6 and TRBJ2-5; D is ambiguous. The receptor's source is a young man in good health. Here the CDR3 DNA reads TGTGCCAGCAGCTTGCAAGGGTTCCAAGAGACCCAGTACTTC. Protein sequence: CASSLQGFQETQYF.